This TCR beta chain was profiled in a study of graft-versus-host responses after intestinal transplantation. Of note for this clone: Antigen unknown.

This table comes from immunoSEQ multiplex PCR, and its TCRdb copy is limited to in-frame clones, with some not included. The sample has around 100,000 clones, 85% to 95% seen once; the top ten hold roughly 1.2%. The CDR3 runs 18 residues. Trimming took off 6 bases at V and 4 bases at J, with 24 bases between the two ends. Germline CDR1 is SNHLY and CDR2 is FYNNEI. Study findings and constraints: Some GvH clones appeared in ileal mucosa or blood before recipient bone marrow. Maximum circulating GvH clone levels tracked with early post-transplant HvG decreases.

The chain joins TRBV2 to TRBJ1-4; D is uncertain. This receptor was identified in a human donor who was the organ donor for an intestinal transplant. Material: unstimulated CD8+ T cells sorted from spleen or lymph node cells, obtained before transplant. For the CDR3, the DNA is TGTGCCAGCAGATCCCGGTTCCGAGACGGTCCTATTAATGAAAAACTGTTTTTT. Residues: CASRSRFRDGPINEKLFF.